The 18 T cell receptor beta chains listed next were all sequenced from one sample in a study of identifying expanded T cells in peripheral blood. The protocol was immunoSEQ multiplex PCR, while the TCRdb copy is restricted to in-frame clones and leaves out a portion. The data contain some 93,000 clones, 88% of them singletons. Sequencing was performed on blood. These receptors were taken from a person aged 18 to 75 in good health.

Notes on this clone: At one boundary the junction diverges from the germline segment, which might be a read error. CDR3 region: CASSPTGTGYGNAEAFF. The CDR3 nucleotides are TGTGCCAGCAGCCCAACCGGGACAGGATATGGGAACGCTGAAGCTTTCTTT. The V gene is TRBV5-4, the J gene TRBJ1-1, with 8 bases lining up with TRBD1. The CDR3 contains 17 residues. CDR1 SGHNT and CDR2 YYREEE come from the germline V gene (reference sequence).

The chain recombines TRBV19 with TRBJ1-5; the match to TRBD1 covers 7 bases. CDR3 length: 18 residues. Germline lookup yields CDR1 LNHDA and CDR2 SQIVND (reference sequence). J lost 0 bases, V lost 8 bases, and 16 bases had no gene match. CDR3 in amino acids: CASSSPGQLAYSNQPQHF. The CDR3 coding sequence is TGTGCCAGTTCGTCTCCGGGACAGCTCGCCTATAGCAATCAGCCCCAGCATTTT.

This chain uses TRBV27 with TRBJ1-2, with TRBD1 as a possible D gene (5 bases). CDR3 length: 15 amino acids. Trimming cost V 7 bases and J 1 base, with 16 bases left between them. CDR1 is MNHEY and CDR2 is SMNVEV in the germline V gene (reference sequence). The CDR3 spells CASKLYTGDNYGYTF. The DNA of the CDR3 is TGTGCCAGCAAACTTTACACAGGCGATAACTATGGCTACACCTTC.

The rearrangement uses TRBV5-1 and TRBJ2-5, with no clear D. The germline gives CDR1 SGHRS, CDR2 YFSETQ. With 7 bases removed from V and 4 bases from J, the gap between germline ends came to 8 bases. The CDR3 has 11 amino acids. In DNA, the CDR3 is TGCGCCAGCGCCGCTCGAGAGACCCAGTACTTC. Its translation is CASAARETQYF.

The J gene is TRBJ1-2, the V gene TRBV2, with D tentatively TRBD1 (5 bases). Germline CDR1 and CDR2: SNHLY and FYNNEI. Trimming took off 6 bases at V and 4 bases at J, with 9 bases between the two ends. The CDR3 covers 12 residues. This CDR3 is CASRLDSYGYTF. Here the CDR3 DNA reads TGTGCCAGCAGGTTAGACAGCTATGGCTACACCTTC. Variable domain in full (rest from reference TRBV2 and TRBJ1-2): EPEVTQTPSHQVTQMGQEVILRCVPISNHLYFYWYRQILGQKVEFLVSFYNNEISEKSEIFDDQFSVERPDGSNFTLKIRSTKLEDSAMYFCASRLDSYGYTFGSGTRLTVV.

J is TRBJ1-1 and V is TRBV6-5; no clear D. This CDR3 comprises 9 residues. The germline gives CDR1 MNHEY, CDR2 SVGAGI. Trimming removed 4 bases from V and 11 bases from J, with 5 bases in between. The CDR3 loop reads CASSSPAFF. CDR3 DNA: TGTGCCAGCAGTTCTCCTGCTTTCTTT.

The chain uses TRBV6-6 and TRBJ1-2; TRBD1 matches 7 bases. Germline CDR1 is MNHNY and CDR2 is SVGAGI (reference sequence). The V segment lost 6 bases and the J segment 5 bases; nucleotides outside the gene matches: 9. The CDR3 contains 14 residues. The CDR3 sequence is CASRKSGTEYGYTF. Here the CDR3 DNA reads TGTGCCAGCAGAAAATCCGGGACAGAGTATGGCTACACCTTC.

The genes are TRBV19 and TRBJ1-4; D gene ambiguous. The germline V gene encodes CDR1 LNHDA and CDR2 SQIVND (reference sequence). This CDR3 spans 13 amino acids. Trimming took off 5 bases at V and 8 bases at J, with 12 bases between the two ends. The CDR3 sequence is CASSFALDEKLFF. CDR3 nucleotides: TGTGCCAGTAGTTTCGCATTGGACGAAAAACTGTTTTTT. Filled out from reference TRBV19 and TRBJ1-4, the complete variable domain reads DGGITQSPKYLFRKEGQNVTLSCEQNLNHDAMYWYRQDPGQGLRLIYYSQIVNDFQKGDIAEGYSVSREKKESFPLTVTSAQKNPTAFYLCASSFALDEKLFFGSGTQLSVL.

This clone was picked up a small number of times. This chain connects TRBV19 to TRBJ2-7, with 10 bases identical to TRBD1. V dropped 4 bases and J dropped 3; count of bases not matched to a gene: 12. The germline V gene encodes CDR1 LNHDA and CDR2 SQIVND (reference sequence). This CDR3 has 17 amino acids. As DNA, the CDR3 is TGTGCCAGTAGTAATGAAAGTGGGGGACAGGGGTACTACGAGCAGTACTTC. Translating it yields CASSNESGGQGYYEQYF.

The rearrangement uses TRBV12-5 and TRBJ1-3; 7 nucleotides agree with TRBD1. Germline CDR1 reads LGHNT; CDR2 reads FRNRAP. With 0 bases clipped from V and 2 bases from J, the junction kept 10 bases outside the gene matches. This CDR3 is 18 amino acids long. The CDR3 bases are TGTGCTAGTGGTTTGGTACTTCTCATCGACAGGGCTGGAAACACCATATATTTT. It codes for CASGLVLLIDRAGNTIYF.

The J gene is TRBJ1-2, the V gene TRBV6-1; D not certain. Trimming shortened V by 0 bases and J by 4 bases, and 12 bases separated the two germline ends. Germline-derived CDR1 and CDR2 are MNHNS and SASEGT. The CDR3 has 15 amino acids. DNA for the CDR3: TGTGCCAGCAGTGAAGCCTCGCCTGGCGGCTATGGCTACACCTTC. It translates to CASSEASPGGYGYTF.

The chain has TRBV10-3 and TRBJ1-3; D gene uncertain. Trimming removed 7 bases at V and 3 bases at J, with 13 bases between. Germline CDR1 and CDR2: ENHRY and SYGVKD. The CDR3 contains 14 residues. Written as DNA, the CDR3 is TGTGCCATCACCCCTCGCGGGGTTGGAAACACCATATATTTT. Encoded protein: CAITPRGVGNTIYF.

The chain is built from TRBV2 and TRBJ1-4; D is ambiguous. Germline CDR1 and CDR2: SNHLY and FYNNEI. The length of the CDR3 is 20 residues. V lost 5 bases and J lost 0, with 25 bases in between. The CDR3 sequence is CASSFPKSRGKSATNEKLFF. DNA for the CDR3: TGTGCCAGCAGTTTCCCGAAGTCACGTGGGAAATCAGCAACTAATGAAAAACTGTTTTTT.

The gene calls are TRBV30 and TRBJ1-2; 11 bases match TRBD1. The germline V gene has CDR1 GTSNPN and CDR2 SVGIG (reference sequence). With V trimmed by 0 bases and J by 2 bases, 5 bases remained unmatched. The CDR3 consists of 16 residues. In DNA, the CDR3 is TGTGCCTGGAGTGTAACAGGGACAGGGGGAAACTATGGCTACACCTTC. Translating it yields CAWSVTGTGGNYGYTF. Full variable domain (remainder filled in from reference TRBV30 and TRBJ1-2): SQTIHQWPATLVQPVGSPLSLECTVEGTSNPNLYWYRQAAGRGLQLLFYSVGIGQISSEVPQNLSASRPQDRQFILSSKKLLLSDSGFYLCAWSVTGTGGNYGYTFGSGTRLTVV.

The V and J genes are TRBV6-1 and TRBJ1-1; 8 positions agree with TRBD1. The germline gives CDR1 MNHNS, CDR2 SASEGT. V shed 4 bases, J shed 6 bases, and the junction held 7 bases outside the gene matches. The CDR3 length is 14 residues. CDR3 residues: CASSGGYRGAEAFF. The CDR3 DNA reads as TGTGCCAGCAGTGGGGGCTACAGGGGGGCTGAAGCTTTCTTT.

The chain recombines TRBV19 with TRBJ2-7; D uncertain. The CDR3 has 15 amino acids. V lost 5 bases to trimming and J lost 3 bases, with 17 bases between them. Germline lookup yields CDR1 LNHDA and CDR2 SQIVND (reference sequence). CDR3 sequence (DNA): TGTGCCAGTAGTCTCGGAGTGACGGTTAACTACGAGCAGTACTTC. Amino acids: CASSLGVTVNYEQYF.

This chain joins TRBV7-2 and TRBJ2-3; 10 nucleotides agree with TRBD2. V trimming: 5 bases; J trimming: 3 bases; junction bases outside the gene matches: 11. The CDR3 covers 17 residues. Germline V CDR1 and CDR2: SGHTA, FQGNSA. DNA for the CDR3: TGTGCCAGCAGCGGCAAACTAGCGGGGTCGATAACAGATACGCAGTATTTT. This encodes CASSGKLAGSITDTQYF. Full variable domain (remainder filled in from reference TRBV7-2 and TRBJ2-3): GAGVSQSPSNKVTEKGKDVELRCDPISGHTALYWYRQSLGQGLEFLIYFQGNSAPDKSGLPSDRFSAERTGGSVSTLTIQRTQQEDSAVYLCASSGKLAGSITDTQYFGPGTRLTVL.

This clone has just a few counts. The J gene is TRBJ1-1, the V gene TRBV11-2; 7 bases match TRBD1. Germline assignment: CDR1 SGHAT and CDR2 FQNNGV. CDR3 length: 11 amino acids. The J segment lost 8 bases and the V segment lost 5 bases, leaving 2 bases of the junction unmatched. The CDR3 nucleotides read TGTGCCAGCAGCACGGACAGGGAAGCTTTCTTT. Its protein product is CASSTDREAFF.